These T cell receptor beta chains were read from a single sample in a study of OX40 agonist ivuxolimab in advanced cancers. Method: immunoSEQ multiplex PCR; TCRdb's copy keeps in-frame clones and lacks some. Here the sample spans about 64,000 clones, 75% to 90% being singletons. Sequencing used CD4+ or CD8+ T cells sorted from blood, obtained in a trial of the OX40 agonist ivuxolimab. These receptors came from an adult with an advanced solid tumor such as melanoma, head and neck, liver or kidney cancer. Each CDR3 is given with its conserved first and last residue. D genes are given only for firm matches. Some rows mark clone size as missing; the rest say once, few, many or name a class of expanded clone.

.,TRBJ2-6,.,TRBV4-2,TGTGCCAGCAGCGACTTACCTGGGGCCAACGTCCTGACTTTC,CASSDLPGANVLTF
.,TRBJ2-7,.,TRBV5-1,TGCGCCAGCAGCTTGGGGGTCTCCTACGAGCAGTACTTC,CASSLGVSYEQYF
TRBD2,TRBJ2-1,.,TRBV15,TGTGCCACCAGGAGACTAGCGGGGGATAACAATGAGCAGTTCTTC,CATRRLAGDNNEQFF
.,TRBJ2-7,.,TRBV9,TGTGCCAGCAGTAGTCCGGGCGTGTCCTACGAGCAGTACTTC,CASSSPGVSYEQYF
TRBD1,TRBJ2-1,.,TRBV27,TGTGCCAGCAGTTTAATTAGACAGGGGGCCAATGAGCAGTTCTTC,CASSLIRQGANEQFF
.,TRBJ1-3,.,TRBV7-9,TGTGCCAGCACCGAGACCGGGGGGCGCGGAAACACCATATATTTT,CASTETGGRGNTIYF
.,TRBJ2-1,once,TRBV27,TGTGCCAGCAGAACAGGGTTTTCCAATGAGCAGTTCTTC,CASRTGFSNEQFF
.,TRBJ1-4,.,TRBV27,TGTGCCAGCTGGGGGGGTGGGGGGCGCTTTGAAAAACTGTTTTTT,CASWGGGGRFEKLFF
TRBD1,TRBJ1-5,.,TRBV19,TGTGCCAGTAGTATAAGGACAGGGGGCGTTCAGCCCCAGCATTTT,CASSIRTGGVQPQHF
.,TRBJ2-1,.,TRBV5-4,TGTGCCAGCAGCTTGGTGGGAGGCGAGCAGTTCTTC,CASSLVGGEQFF
.,TRBJ2-2,.,TRBV7-9,TGTGCCAGCAGCTTAGATTGGTTGAACACCGGGGAGCTGTTTTTT,CASSLDWLNTGELFF
TRBD1,TRBJ2-3,few,TRBV6-4,TGTGCCAGCAGTGAAGGACAGGGCTCCAGCACAGATACGCAGTATTTT,CASSEGQGSSTDTQYF
.,TRBJ1-3,.,TRBV11-2,TGTGCCAGCAGCCCGAGAGCCCCTGGAAACACCATATATTTT,CASSPRAPGNTIYF
TRBD1,TRBJ2-7,.,TRBV4-1,TGCGCCAGCAGCCAAGGGACAGGCTACGAGCAGTACTTC,CASSQGTGYEQYF
.,TRBJ1-6,.,TRBV9,TGTGCCAGCAGCCTTCAGGGGTTCCCCGGGCATAATTCACCCCTCCACTTT,CASSLQGFPGHNSPLHF
.,TRBJ2-5,few,TRBV27,TGTGCCAGCAGTTCCATTCCCTCACTAGGCCAAGAGACCCAGTACTTC,CASSSIPSLGQETQYF
TRBD1,TRBJ2-1,.,TRBV7-9,TGTGCCAGCAGCTCAAGACAGGGGATGGGGAGAGAGCAGTTCTTC,CASSSRQGMGREQFF
.,TRBJ1-1,.,TRBV7-9,TGTGCCAGCAGCTTAGGGGCGAACACTGAAGCTTTCTTT,CASSLGANTEAFF
TRBD2,TRBJ2-7,.,TRBV27,TGTGCCAGCAGTTTAAGTAGCGGGAGGGCCGAGCAGTACTTC,CASSLSSGRAEQYF
.,TRBJ2-5,.,TRBV10-1,TGCGCCAGCAATATCGAGGACAGCCCTCCAGAGACCCAGTACTTC,CASNIEDSPPETQYF
TRBD2,TRBJ2-7,.,TRBV5-6,TGTGCCAGCAGCTCTAGCGGGTCCCTCCGGTACGAGCAGTACTTC,CASSSSGSLRYEQYF
TRBD1,TRBJ2-1,.,TRBV15,TGTGCCACCAGCAGGGACAGGGGGTACAATGAGCAGTTCTTC,CATSRDRGYNEQFF
.,TRBJ1-5,.,TRBV27,TGTGCCAGCAGTTTTTCCCGCAGCAATCAGCCCCAGCATTTT,CASSFSRSNQPQHF
.,TRBJ1-4,.,TRBV9,TGTGCCAGCAGCCCAAGGCCTGACTGGAATGAAAAACTGTTTTTT,CASSPRPDWNEKLFF
.,TRBJ2-7,.,TRBV7-9,TGTGCCAGCAGCTTAGCCAGGGTTCACGAGCAGTACTTC,CASSLARVHEQYF
.,TRBJ2-1,.,TRBV6-1,TGTGCCAGCATACCGAGGGAGGAGATCTACAATGAGCAGTTCTTC,CASIPREEIYNEQFF
.,TRBJ2-7,.,TRBV4-1,TGCGCCAGCAGCCAGGCAGACACATCGGATGAGCAGTACTTC,CASSQADTSDEQYF
TRBD1,TRBJ1-1,.,TRBV19,TGTGCCAGTAGTATCCCAACGACAGGGGAAAGCACTGAAGCTTTCTTT,CASSIPTTGESTEAFF
TRBD1,TRBJ2-7,once,TRBV28,TGTGCCAGCACCATGCCACTCGGGACAGGGGTCTACGAGCAGTACTTC,CASTMPLGTGVYEQYF